The 29 T cell receptor beta chains below all came from one sample that was sequenced in a study of cytomegalovirus exposure and HLA in healthy donors. The study ran its PCR with 60 Vbeta and 13 Jbeta primers. TCRdb keeps only in-frame clones here, not all; method: immunoSEQ multiplex PCR. The profile shows some 60,000 clones, 80% of them singletons. Sample: PBMCs. These receptors were collected from a male donor in good health and CMV-seronegative.

The chain combines TRBV6-5 with TRBJ1-1; TRBD1 is a possible D gene (5 bases). Germline loops: CDR1 MNHEY, CDR2 SVGAGI. The CDR3 consists of 12 residues. V dropped 10 bases and J dropped 2 bases, with 11 bases sitting between them. The DNA of the CDR3 is TGTGCCACGGGGGGGGACAACACTGAAGCTTTCTTT. Translation gives CATGGDNTEAFF.

V and J are TRBV7-3 and TRBJ1-1; 7 bases align to TRBD1. Trimming removed 3 bases from V and 1 base from J; junction bases left unmatched: 2. The CDR3 consists of 14 residues. Germline assignment: CDR1 SGHTA and CDR2 FQGTGA. CDR3 nucleotides: TGTGCCAGCAGCTTGACAGGGACGAACACTGAAGCTTTCTTT. As protein: CASSLTGTNTEAFF.

The chain couples TRBV30 to TRBJ2-7; D possibly corresponds to TRBD2 (6 bases). Per the germline V gene, CDR1 is GTSNPN and CDR2 is SVGIG (reference sequence). The ends were cut back, 3 bases at V and 0 bases at J, with 15 bases in the middle. The CDR3 is 15 residues long. This CDR3 is CAWSAGRGLSYEQYF. The DNA of the CDR3 is TGTGCCTGGAGCGCGGGACGGGGTCTCTCCTACGAGCAGTACTTC. Variable domain in full (rest from reference TRBV30 and TRBJ2-7): SQTIHQWPATLVQPVGSPLSLECTVEGTSNPNLYWYRQAAGRGLQLLFYSVGIGQISSEVPQNLSASRPQDRQFILSSKKLLLSDSGFYLCAWSAGRGLSYEQYFGPGTRLTVT.

J is TRBJ1-5 and V is TRBV19; D perhaps matches TRBD1 (5 bases). This CDR3 is built from 12 residues. Germline loops: CDR1 LNHDA, CDR2 SQIVND (reference sequence). The V end was cut by 7 bases, the J end by 6 bases, with 10 bases between. The CDR3 reads CASKEGFQPQHF. In DNA form, the CDR3 reads TGTGCCAGTAAGGAGGGGTTTCAGCCCCAGCATTTT.

The rearrangement links TRBV5-4 to TRBJ2-2; 12 bases line up with TRBD2. The CDR3 totals 18 residues. Trimming cost V 3 bases and J 1 base; bases outside gene matches: 7. The germline V gene has CDR1 SGHNT and CDR2 YYREEE (reference sequence). The CDR3 sequence: CASSSPTSGGLNTGELFF. The CDR3 DNA sequence: TGTGCCAGCAGCTCACCGACTAGCGGGGGCCTGAACACCGGGGAGCTGTTTTTT.

The V gene is TRBV18, the J gene TRBJ1-5; TRBD1 might be the D (6 bases). This CDR3 is 14 amino acids long. Looked up from germline, CDR1 is KGHSH and CDR2 is LQKENI. V shed 5 bases and J shed 3 bases, with 11 bases lying between them. The CDR3 region is CASSADSYNQPQHF. The CDR3 DNA reads as TGTGCCAGCTCAGCGGACAGCTACAATCAGCCCCAGCATTTT.

The gene calls are TRBV2 and TRBJ2-1, with 9 bases lining up with TRBD1. CDR3 length equals 14 residues. V trimming: 9 bases; J trimming: 6 bases; junction bases outside the gene matches: 9. Germline V gene lookup returns CDR1 SNHLY and CDR2 FYNNEI. The CDR3 DNA is TGTGCCAGTACAGGGGGCTCAATCGGCAATGAGCAGTTCTTC. Translating gives CASTGGSIGNEQFF.

Remarks on this clone: Germline and junction disagree at one end, which may indicate a read error. This chain joins TRBV4-1 and TRBJ1-2; 8 nucleotides match TRBD1. CDR3 length: 15 amino acids. Germline CDR1 and CDR2: MGHRA and YSYEKL. The CDR3 loop is CASSQGQASNYGHTF. The CDR3 DNA reads TGCGCCAGCAGCCAGGGACAGGCTTCTAACTATGGCCACACCTTC.

The CDR3 is CASGRGTQDNSPLHF. The CDR3, as DNA: TGTGCCAGCGGTAGGGGGACCCAGGATAATTCACCCCTCCACTTT. The V and J genes are TRBV6-5 and TRBJ1-6; TRBD1 might be the D (6 bases). V shed 8 bases and J shed 5 bases, with 16 bases lying between them. CDR1 and CDR2 (germline): MNHEY, SVGAGI. This CDR3 comprises 15 residues.

The chain combines TRBV5-6 with TRBJ1-5; tentative D call: TRBD1 (5 bases). V lost 2 bases, J lost 3 bases, and 12 bases lay in between. The CDR3 covers 15 residues. Germline values: CDR1 SGHDT, CDR2 YYEEEE. CDR3 nucleotides: TGTGCCAGCAGCTTTTGGGGCAGGGCCAATCAGCCCCAGCATTTT. It specifies CASSFWGRANQPQHF.

The genes are TRBV6-6 and TRBJ2-5; the D gene is possibly TRBD1 (5 bases). Near its end, the DNA agrees better with TRBJ2-7, so the J call may be wrong. The germline V gene has CDR1 MNHNY and CDR2 SVGAGI (reference sequence). CDR3 length: 14 residues. CDR3 coding DNA: TGTGCCAGCAGTTACGGGGCAGAACTCTACGAGCAGTACTTC. It encodes CASSYGAELYEQYF.

The V call is TRBV10-3, the J call TRBJ1-5; D is uncertain. The CDR3 runs 13 residues. Germline-derived CDR1 and CDR2 are ENHRY and SYGVKD. V was clipped by 4 bases and J by 7 bases, with 11 bases between them. Here the CDR3 DNA reads TGTGCCATCAGTGGCTCAGAATACCAGCCCCAGCATTTT. The encoded protein is CAISGSEYQPQHF.

The chain is built from TRBV7-2 and TRBJ1-2; D is possibly TRBD1 (5 bases). This CDR3 has 14 amino acids. From germline, CDR1 is SGHTA and CDR2 FQGNSA. Trimming removed 1 base from V and 2 bases from J, with 8 bases in between. This CDR3 is CASSLGAGNYGYTF. CDR3 DNA: TGTGCCAGCAGCTTAGGGGCAGGGAACTATGGCTACACCTTC. Based on the CDR3 plus reference TRBV7-2 and TRBJ1-2, the full variable domain is GAGVSQSPSNKVTEKGKDVELRCDPISGHTALYWYRQSLGQGLEFLIYFQGNSAPDKSGLPSDRFSAERTGGSVSTLTIQRTQQEDSAVYLCASSLGAGNYGYTFGSGTRLTVV.

The rearrangement uses TRBV2 and TRBJ2-1; TRBD2 matches at 12 bases. Trimming cost V 3 bases and J 9 bases; bases outside gene matches: 6. This CDR3 is 15 amino acids long. Germline V gene lookup returns CDR1 SNHLY and CDR2 FYNNEI. In DNA form, the CDR3 reads TGTGCCAGCAGTGATCCCCTAGCGGGGGGGAGTGAGCAGTTCTTC. Amino acids: CASSDPLAGGSEQFF.

J is TRBJ1-1 and V is TRBV27; the D gene is possibly TRBD1 (6 bases). The V gene lost 2 bases and the J gene lost 0 bases, with 13 bases spanning the gap. Germline assignment: CDR1 MNHEY and CDR2 SMNVEV (reference sequence). There are 16 residues in the CDR3. This CDR3 is CASSLVRGPMNTEAFF. As DNA, the CDR3 is TGTGCCAGCAGTTTAGTCAGGGGCCCCATGAACACTGAAGCTTTCTTT.

This clone appeared a few times. The chain has TRBV18 and TRBJ2-1; 7 positions agree with TRBD2. Germline V gene data show CDR1 as KGHSH and CDR2 as LQKENI. The CDR3 contains 15 residues. V gave up 2 bases and J gave up 4 bases; unmatched junction bases: 5. In nucleotides, the CDR3 is TGTGCCAGCTCACCAATGACAGCGGGGTACAATGAGCAGTTCTTC. Translated, it gives CASSPMTAGYNEQFF. Using reference TRBV18 and TRBJ2-1 for the parts outside the CDR3, the full variable domain is NAGVMQNPRHLVRRRGQEARLRCSPMKGHSHVYWYRQLPEEGLKFMVYLQKENIIDESGMPKERFSAEFPKEGPSILRIQQVVRGDSAAYFCASSPMTAGYNEQFFGPGTRLTVL.

The chain couples TRBV7-3 to TRBJ2-5; TRBD2 agrees at 7 bases. V trimming: 3 bases; J trimming: 1 base; junction bases outside the gene matches: 5. Germline V gene sequence: CDR1 SGHTA, CDR2 FQGTGA. The CDR3 has 15 residues. The CDR3 loop reads CASSFGASGQETQYF. In nucleotides, the CDR3 is TGTGCCAGCAGCTTTGGGGCTAGCGGCCAAGAGACCCAGTACTTC.

This rearrangement joins TRBV7-9 to TRBJ1-1; no definite D call. The CDR3 loop spans 14 amino acids. V was trimmed by 1 base and J by 2 bases, leaving 8 bases between them. The germline gives CDR1 SEHNR, CDR2 FQNEAQ (reference sequence). In DNA, the CDR3 is TGTGCCAGCAGCTTAGGGACGGGAAACACTGAAGCTTTCTTT. Its protein product is CASSLGTGNTEAFF.

The chain employs TRBV6-5 and TRBJ1-2; D not resolved. Trimming pared 5 bases from V and 2 bases from J, leaving 9 bases between. From germline, CDR1 is MNHEY and CDR2 SVGAGI. The CDR3 is 13 residues long. The CDR3 reads CASSLPGNYGYTF. The CDR3 nucleotides are TGTGCCAGCAGTCTACCCGGGAACTATGGCTACACCTTC.

CDR3 bases: TGTGCCAGCAGCTTAGATCGAGCCTTTGTCACCGGGGAGCTGTTTTTT. This gives the protein CASSLDRAFVTGELFF. The chain recombines TRBV11-3 with TRBJ2-2, with unresolved D. CDR3 size: 16 residues. The ends were cut back, 0 bases at V and 4 bases at J, with 12 bases in the middle. In germline, CDR1 is SGHNT, CDR2 YENEEA.

This chain connects TRBV25-1 to TRBJ2-5, with a possible D match to TRBD1 (6 bases). CDR1 is MGHDK, CDR2 SYGVNS, per germline. V was clipped by 4 bases and J by 5 bases, with 14 bases between them. This CDR3 is built from 14 residues. CDR3 amino acids: CASSGSGHWETQYF. CDR3 nucleotides: TGTGCCAGCAGTGGATCGGGACATTGGGAGACCCAGTACTTC.

V usage is TRBV29-1 and J usage is TRBJ2-6; no clear D. Germline V gene lookup returns CDR1 SQVTM and CDR2 ANQGSEA. The CDR3 has 16 amino acids. V was shortened by 6 bases and J by 0 bases, with 15 bases between the two germline ends. The chain's CDR3 is CSVFPSGSSGANVLTF. The CDR3 DNA reads TGCAGCGTGTTCCCCTCAGGCAGCTCTGGGGCCAACGTCCTGACTTTC.

This chain uses TRBV5-8 with TRBJ2-3; no clear D gene. CDR3 length: 13 residues. Per the germline V gene, CDR1 is SGHTS and CDR2 is YDEGEE. The germline V and J ends were trimmed by 4 bases and 2 bases, with 8 bases remaining between them. The CDR3: CASSPQSTDTQYF. Here the CDR3 DNA reads TGTGCCAGCAGCCCGCAGTCCACAGATACGCAGTATTTT.

This clone has just a few counts. The chain links TRBV7-2 to TRBJ1-5; unclear D gene. The CDR3 consists of 13 residues. Looked up from germline, CDR1 is SGHTA and CDR2 is FQGNSA. Trimming removed 5 bases at V and 4 bases at J, with 9 bases between. The CDR3 DNA sequence: TGTGCCAGCAGCCCGCGGACTAATCAGCCCCAGCATTTT. Encoded protein: CASSPRTNQPQHF.

The V call is TRBV5-1, the J call TRBJ1-1; 8 bases match TRBD1. This CDR3 spans 15 amino acids. V shed 4 bases and J 2 bases; nucleotides not matched to a gene: 7. From germline, CDR1 is SGHRS and CDR2 YFSETQ. The CDR3 DNA reads TGCGCCAGCAGCCCCCGACAGGGGCCAAACACTGAAGCTTTCTTT. This encodes CASSPRQGPNTEAFF. Full variable domain (outside the CDR3, taken from reference TRBV5-1 and TRBJ1-1): KAGVTQTPRYLIKTRGQQVTLSCSPISGHRSVSWYQQTPGQGLQFLFEYFSETQRNKGNFPGRFSGRQFSNSRSEMNVSTLELGDSALYLCASSPRQGPNTEAFFGQGTRLTVV.

By sample share, this clone is medium-sized (0.01 to 0.1%). The chain couples TRBV6-5 to TRBJ1-1, with 8 positions matching TRBD1. The CDR3 sequence is 14 residues long. The V gene's germline CDR1 is MNHEY and CDR2 SVGAGI. The V and J ends lost 6 bases and 5 bases, in that order; junction bases with no gene match: 8. DNA for the CDR3: TGTGCCAGCAGCTTCGACAGGGGTAAGACTGAAGCTTTCTTT. This sequence encodes CASSFDRGKTEAFF.

The J gene is TRBJ1-1, the V gene TRBV9; possible D gene TRBD1, 6 bases. Trimming cost V 4 bases and J 0 bases, with 13 bases left between them. Germline values: CDR1 SGDLS, CDR2 YYNGEE. The CDR3 is made up of 15 amino acids. CDR3 residues: CASSTQGGVNTEAFF. CDR3 nucleotides: TGTGCCAGCAGCACCCAAGGGGGGGTGAACACTGAAGCTTTCTTT. The variable domain in full, completed from reference TRBV9 and TRBJ1-1, reads DSGVTQTPKHLITATGQRVTLRCSPRSGDLSVYWYQQSLDQGLQFLIQYYNGEERAKGNILERFSAQQFPDLHSELNLSSLELGDSALYFCASSTQGGVNTEAFFGQGTRLTVV.

The V and J genes are TRBV4-3 and TRBJ2-3; D is possibly TRBD1 (5 bases). Germline CDR1 and CDR2: LGHNA and YSLEER. V dropped 5 bases and J dropped 3 bases, with 9 bases sitting between them. This CDR3 is 13 amino acids long. CDR3 sequence: CASSTRQTDTQYF. CDR3 bases: TGCGCCAGCAGCACACGACAGACAGATACGCAGTATTTT.

V and J are TRBV12-5 and TRBJ2-7; 9 nucleotides align to TRBD1. V shed 2 bases, J shed 6 bases, and the junction held 11 bases outside the gene matches. Per the germline V gene, CDR1 is LGHNT and CDR2 is FRNRAP. The CDR3 covers 16 residues. The CDR3 is CASGLTGTGPRGEQYF. The CDR3 region has the DNA TGTGCTAGTGGTTTGACGGGGACAGGGCCTCGGGGCGAGCAGTACTTC.